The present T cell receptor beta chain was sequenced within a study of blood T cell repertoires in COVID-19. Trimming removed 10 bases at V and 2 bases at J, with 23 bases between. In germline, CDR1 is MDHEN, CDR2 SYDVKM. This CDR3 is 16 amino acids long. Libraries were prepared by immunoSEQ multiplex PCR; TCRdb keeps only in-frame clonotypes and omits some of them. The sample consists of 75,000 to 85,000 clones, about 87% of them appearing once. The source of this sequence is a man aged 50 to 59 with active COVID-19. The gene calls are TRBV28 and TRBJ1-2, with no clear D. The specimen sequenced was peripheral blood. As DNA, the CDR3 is TGTGCCACCCAGATCAGGCGGGGATCGGTGAACTATGGCTACACCTTC. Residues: CATQIRRGSVNYGYTF.